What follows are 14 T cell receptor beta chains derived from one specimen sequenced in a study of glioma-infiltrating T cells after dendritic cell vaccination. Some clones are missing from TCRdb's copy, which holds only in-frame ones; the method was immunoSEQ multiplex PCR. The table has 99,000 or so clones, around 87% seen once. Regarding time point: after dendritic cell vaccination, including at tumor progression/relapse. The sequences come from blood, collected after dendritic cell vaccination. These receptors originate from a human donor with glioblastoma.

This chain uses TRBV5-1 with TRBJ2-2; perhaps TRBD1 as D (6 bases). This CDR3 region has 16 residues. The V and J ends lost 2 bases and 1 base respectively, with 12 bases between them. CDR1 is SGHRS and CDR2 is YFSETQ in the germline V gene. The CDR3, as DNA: TGCGCCAGCAGCTTCGGTCCACAGGGGAACACCGGGGAGCTGTTTTTT. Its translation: CASSFGPQGNTGELFF.

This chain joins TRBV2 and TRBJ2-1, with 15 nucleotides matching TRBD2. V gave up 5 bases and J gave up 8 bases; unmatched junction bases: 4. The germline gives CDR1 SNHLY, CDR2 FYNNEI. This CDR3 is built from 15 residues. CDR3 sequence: CASSRTSGRGDEQFF. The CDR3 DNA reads TGTGCCAGCAGTCGGACTAGCGGGAGGGGCGATGAGCAGTTCTTC.

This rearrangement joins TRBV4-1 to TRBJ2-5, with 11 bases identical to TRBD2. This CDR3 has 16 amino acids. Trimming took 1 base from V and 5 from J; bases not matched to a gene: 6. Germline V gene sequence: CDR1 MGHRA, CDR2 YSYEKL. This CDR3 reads CASSQGGLAVWETQYF. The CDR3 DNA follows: TGCGCCAGCAGCCAAGGGGGACTAGCGGTTTGGGAGACCCAGTACTTC.

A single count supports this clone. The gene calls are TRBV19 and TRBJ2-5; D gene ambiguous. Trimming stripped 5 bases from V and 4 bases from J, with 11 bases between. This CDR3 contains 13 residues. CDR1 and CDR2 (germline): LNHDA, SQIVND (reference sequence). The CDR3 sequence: CASSLLAGETQYF. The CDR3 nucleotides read TGTGCCAGTAGTCTCTTAGCCGGAGAGACCCAGTACTTC.

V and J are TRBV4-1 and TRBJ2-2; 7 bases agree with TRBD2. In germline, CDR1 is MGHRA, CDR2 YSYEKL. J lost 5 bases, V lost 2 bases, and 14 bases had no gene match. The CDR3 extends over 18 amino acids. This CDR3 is CASSQPGRRVGGTGELFF. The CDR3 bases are TGCGCCAGCAGCCAACCAGGGCGACGTGTGGGGGGGACCGGGGAGCTGTTTTTT.

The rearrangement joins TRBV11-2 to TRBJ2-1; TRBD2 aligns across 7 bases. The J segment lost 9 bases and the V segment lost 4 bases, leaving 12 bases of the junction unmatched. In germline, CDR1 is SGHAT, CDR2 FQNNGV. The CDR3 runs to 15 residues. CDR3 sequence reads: CASSYLTSGEGEQFF. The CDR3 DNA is TGTGCCAGCAGCTACTTGACGAGCGGGGAGGGTGAGCAGTTCTTC.

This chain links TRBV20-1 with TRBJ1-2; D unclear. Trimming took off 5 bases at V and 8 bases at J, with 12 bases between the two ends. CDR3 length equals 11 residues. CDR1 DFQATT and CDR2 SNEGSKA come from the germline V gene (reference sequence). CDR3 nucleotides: TGCAGTGCTGATTCCAATGAGGGCTACACCTTC. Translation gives CSADSNEGYTF.

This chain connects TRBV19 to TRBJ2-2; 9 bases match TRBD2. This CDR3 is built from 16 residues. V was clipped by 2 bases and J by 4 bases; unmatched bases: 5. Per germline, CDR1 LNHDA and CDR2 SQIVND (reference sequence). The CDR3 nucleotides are TGTGCCAGTAGTATAAGCGGGGGGCTAGGCACCGGGGAGCTGTTTTTT. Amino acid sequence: CASSISGGLGTGELFF.

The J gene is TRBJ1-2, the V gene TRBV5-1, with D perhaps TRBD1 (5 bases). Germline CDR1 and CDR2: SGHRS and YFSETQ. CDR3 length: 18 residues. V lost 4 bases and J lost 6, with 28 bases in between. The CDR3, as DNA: TGCGCCAGCAGCACAGAGGTCGGAATGGGGCAGCTCAGTCATGGCTACACCTTC. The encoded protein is CASSTEVGMGQLSHGYTF.

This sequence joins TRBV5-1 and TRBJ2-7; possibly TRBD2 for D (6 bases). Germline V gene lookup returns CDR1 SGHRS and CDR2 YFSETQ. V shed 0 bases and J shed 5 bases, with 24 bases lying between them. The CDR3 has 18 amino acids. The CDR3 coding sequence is TGCGCCAGCAGCTTGGGTTCTCCCCCTTTCGGGGGTGGCAACGAGCAGTACTTC. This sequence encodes CASSLGSPPFGGGNEQYF.

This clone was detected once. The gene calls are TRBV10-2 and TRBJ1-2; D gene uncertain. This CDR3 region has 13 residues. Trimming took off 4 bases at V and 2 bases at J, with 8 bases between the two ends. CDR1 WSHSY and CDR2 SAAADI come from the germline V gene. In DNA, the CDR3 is TGCGCCAGCAGTGCGAACAACAACTATGGCTACACCTTC. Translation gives CASSANNNYGYTF.

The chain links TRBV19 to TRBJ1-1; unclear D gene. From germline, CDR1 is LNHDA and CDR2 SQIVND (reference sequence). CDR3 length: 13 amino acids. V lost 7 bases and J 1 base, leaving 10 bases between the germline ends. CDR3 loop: CASKERGNTEAFF. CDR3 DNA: TGTGCCAGTAAAGAGCGGGGGAACACTGAAGCTTTCTTT.

The chain's CDR3 is CASTPSGSHNEQFF. In DNA, the CDR3 is TGTGCCAGCACCCCTAGCGGGTCCCACAATGAGCAGTTCTTC. The chain has TRBV11-3 and TRBJ2-1; TRBD2 agrees at 8 bases. The CDR3 runs to 14 residues. CDR1 and CDR2 from the germline V gene are SGHNT and YENEEA. The V segment lost 7 bases and the J segment 5 bases; nucleotides outside the gene matches: 7.

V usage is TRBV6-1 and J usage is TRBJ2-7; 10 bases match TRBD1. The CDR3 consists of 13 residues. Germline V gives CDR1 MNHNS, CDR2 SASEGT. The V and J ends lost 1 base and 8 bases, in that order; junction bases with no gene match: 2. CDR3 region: CASSEGGQGKQYF. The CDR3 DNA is TGTGCCAGCAGTGAAGGGGGACAGGGGAAGCAGTACTTC.